Given below is one TCR beta chain in context. The antigen is unknown. Clones were sequenced by immunoSEQ multiplex PCR, and TCRdb holds only the in-frame ones, with some missing. The data hold approximately 10,000 clones, with approximately 84% observed a single time. The data are from a study of follicular helper T cells after annual influenza vaccination. Time point: 2013-2014 season, 7 days after vaccination. Vaccine contraindications, substance abuse, HIV/AIDS, active malignancy and active illness excluded donors. Between about 35 and 110 mL of blood was drawn per time point. Findings of the study overall: Plasmablast frequency change correlated with clonality change in ICOS+CD38+ cTfh. Day 7 ICOS+CD38+ clones later appeared mostly in ICOS-CD38- cTfh.

The sample in question was CXCR5- memory CD4+ T cells sorted from blood, obtained 7 days after influenza vaccination. The sequence came from an adult who received the influenza vaccine.

CDR3 in DNA: TGTGCCAGCTCACAATCAGGGTCTAGCGAGACCCAGTACTTC. It encodes CASSQSGSSETQYF. This chain connects TRBV18 to TRBJ2-5, with D perhaps given as TRBD1 or TRBD2 (5 bases each). V lost 4 bases to trimming and J lost 5 bases, with 14 bases between them. Germline CDR1 KGHSH, CDR2 LQKENI. The CDR3 consists of 14 residues.